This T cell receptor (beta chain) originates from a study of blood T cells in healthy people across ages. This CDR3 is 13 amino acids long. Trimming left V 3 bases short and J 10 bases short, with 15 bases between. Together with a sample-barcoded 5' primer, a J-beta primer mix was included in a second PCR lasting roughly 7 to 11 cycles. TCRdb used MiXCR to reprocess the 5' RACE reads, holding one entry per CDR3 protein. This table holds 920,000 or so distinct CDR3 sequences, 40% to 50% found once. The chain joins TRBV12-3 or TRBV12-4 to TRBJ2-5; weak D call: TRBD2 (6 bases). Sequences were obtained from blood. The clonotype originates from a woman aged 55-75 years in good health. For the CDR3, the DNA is TGTGCCAGCAGTTTGGACTACTTTGGCGACCAGTACTTC. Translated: CASSLDYFGDQYF.